The TCR beta chain under discussion was sequenced for a study of T cells in Graves' hyperthyroidism and ophthalmopathy. Study-level findings and limits: Appearing also in blood were most of the thyroid clonotypes expanded above 0.001.

Researchers took RNA transcripts and amplified the TCR beta CDR3 regions from them. During a first-round RT-PCR of the TCR CDR3, the HTBI primer set was used. MiXCR, run by TCRdb on the multiplex PCR reads, gives a single entry per CDR3 protein. The sample lists around 600,000 distinct CDR3 sequences, more than 12% occurring once. Thyroid ultrasound, orbital computed tomography, clinical symptoms, and serum thyroxine and TRAb underpinned diagnoses. The PBMCs studied were ones that came from about 10 ml fresh peripheral blood. Ten or more counts support this clonotype. The antigen is not known. Per germline, CDR1 SGHAT and CDR2 FQNNGV. V dropped 2 bases and J dropped 1; count of bases not matched to a gene: 6. CDR3 length: 16 residues.

The sample taken for sequencing was blood. This chain joins TRBV11-2 and TRBJ1-1, with TRBD1 matching over 8 bases. This receptor was taken from a woman aged 50 to 60 with Graves' ophthalmopathy. The CDR3 sequence: CASSLFPGTGNTEAFF. In DNA form, the CDR3 reads TGTGCCAGCAGCTTATTTCCCGGGACAGGGAACACTGAAGCTTTCTTT.